This is a list of T cell receptor beta chains from one sample in a study of cytomegalovirus exposure and HLA in healthy donors. Profiling relied on immunoSEQ multiplex PCR, and the TCRdb table lists in-frame clones only, not all of them. The table includes about 200,000 clones, around 78% detected once. Specimen: PBMCs. Receptors were obtained from a man between 25 and 39 years old in good health and CMV-seronegative. CDR3s include the opening cysteine and the closing phenylalanine or tryptophan. The D gene is left open where the match is weak. The size entry is marked missing in some rows and otherwise reads once, few, many or a size class.

J | D | size | V | CDR3 | DNA
TRBJ2-7 | NA | once | TRBV6-6 | CASSYRGDEQYF | TGTGCCAGCAGTTACAGGGGCGACGAGCAGTACTTC
TRBJ2-7 | NA | few | TRBV30 | CAWTGDSYEQYF | TGTGCCTGGACAGGGGACTCCTACGAGCAGTACTTC
TRBJ2-1 | NA | few | TRBV2 | CASSEEESGYNEQFF | TGTGCCAGCAGTGAAGAGGAAAGCGGATACAATGAGCAGTTCTTC
TRBJ2-3 | TRBD2 | NA | TRBV7-8 | CASSLVWRERRHTDTQYF | TGTGCCAGCAGCTTAGTGTGGCGGGAGAGGAGGCACACAGATACGCAGTATTTT
TRBJ1-5 | NA | once | TRBV6-4 | CASSVNLDSNQPQHF | TGTGCCAGCAGTGTCAATTTAGATAGCAATCAGCCCCAGCATTTT
TRBJ1-2 | NA | NA | TRBV9 | CASSEHSYYGYTF | TGTGCCAGCAGCGAACACAGTTACTATGGCTACACCTTC
TRBJ2-7 | TRBD2 | few | TRBV19 | CASSLPSSGRSEQYF | TGTGCCAGTAGCCTCCCCTCTAGCGGGAGGTCGGAGCAGTACTTC
TRBJ1-4 | NA | NA | TRBV19 | CASSHYNEKLFF | TGTGCCAGTAGCCACTATAATGAAAAACTGTTTTTT
TRBJ1-5 | TRBD1 | NA | TRBV28 | CASSLWTGGQPQHF | TGTGCCAGCAGTTTATGGACAGGGGGTCAGCCCCAGCATTTT
TRBJ2-7 | TRBD2 | NA | TRBV4-1 | CASSQKLAGLQPYEQYF | TGCGCCAGCAGCCAAAAACTAGCGGGCCTTCAGCCCTACGAGCAGTACTTC
TRBJ2-3 | NA | NA | TRBV7-2 | CASSLSGPVDTQYF | TGTGCCAGCAGCTTAAGCGGTCCCGTGGATACGCAGTATTTT
TRBJ1-4 | NA | NA | TRBV2 | CASSEIHAGVLDEKLFF | TGTGCCAGCAGTGAAATTCACGCGGGAGTTTTGGATGAAAAACTGTTTTTT
TRBJ1-5 | TRBD1 | NA | TRBV7-2 | CASSLAPGQNQPQHF | TGTGCCAGCAGCTTAGCTCCGGGACAGAATCAGCCCCAGCATTTT
TRBJ2-2 | TRBD2 | once | TRBV9 | CASSVAASGISGELFF | TGTGCCAGCAGCGTAGCTGCTAGCGGGATATCTGGGGAGCTGTTTTTT
TRBJ2-1 | TRBD2 | NA | TRBV10-3 | CATHPGTSGSNNEQFF | TGTGCCACCCATCCTGGGACTAGCGGGAGTAACAATGAGCAGTTCTTC
TRBJ2-2 | NA | once | TRBV5-1 | CASSLVEAAGTGELFF | TGCGCCAGCAGCTTGGTGGAGGCTGCGGGCACCGGGGAGCTGTTTTTT
TRBJ2-1 | TRBD2 | NA | TRBV25-1 | CASTRGEGAINEQFF | TGTGCCAGCACCCGAGGGGAGGGAGCCATCAATGAGCAGTTCTTC
TRBJ2-3 | NA | NA | TRBV29-1 | CSVGRDGTDTQYF | TGCAGCGTTGGGCGGGATGGGACAGATACGCAGTATTTT
TRBJ2-1 | NA | few | TRBV7-3 | CASSFTVSSYNEQFF | TGTGCCAGCAGTTTTACAGTGAGCTCCTACAATGAGCAGTTCTTC
TRBJ2-1 | TRBD2 | few | TRBV6-5 | CAPGTSGRNEQFF | TGTGCCCCCGGGACTAGCGGGCGAAATGAGCAGTTCTTC
TRBJ1-3 | NA | NA | TRBV7-9 | CASSLSGYPGNTIYF | TGTGCCAGCAGCTTATCCGGGTATCCCGGAAACACCATATATTTT
TRBJ2-7 | NA | NA | TRBV6-5 | CASSYSKEQTYEQYF | TGTGCCAGCAGTTACTCAAAAGAACAGACCTACGAGCAGTACTTC
TRBJ1-3 | NA | NA | TRBV18 | CASSTSVSGNTIYF | TGTGCCAGCTCCACCAGTGTCTCTGGAAACACCATATATTTT
TRBJ1-6 | TRBD1 | once | TRBV5-1 | CASSLGQETSPLHF | TGCGCCAGCAGCTTAGGACAGGAGACTTCACCCCTCCACTTT
TRBJ1-2 | NA | NA | TRBV28 | CAGSDIGLYGYTF | TGTGCCGGATCAGACATCGGCCTCTATGGCTACACCTTC
TRBJ2-3 | TRBD2 | NA | TRBV7-2 | CASSLGGSSGRVDTQYF | TGTGCCAGCAGCTTAGGGGGGTCTAGCGGGAGAGTAGATACGCAGTATTTT